A single sample is the source of the 17 T cell receptor beta chains below, sequenced in a study of CD8 T cells in ankylosing spondylitis (TCRdb year 2017). The method was 5' RACE. Instrument used: Illumina HiSeq 2500. The public reads were reanalyzed by TCRdb: fastp trimming at Q25, MiXCR alignment, in-frame beta chains only. Under each unique CDR3 protein, matching rows form one entry showing the most common genes and DNA. Here the sample has more than 150,000 distinct CDR3 sequences; roughly 18% occur a single time. Clones ranked in the top ten supply roughly 4.5% of the sample. The sequenced sample consisted of blood, either unsorted or a sorted T cell fraction (not recorded which). These receptors all come from a male donor between 10 and 30 years old with ankylosing spondylitis or in good health (not recorded which). Donor details come from another sample of the same person, matched by shared clones.

This clonotype was picked up a small number of times. This chain connects TRBV29-1 to TRBJ2-1; TRBD2 aligns across 7 bases. CDR1 SQVTM and CDR2 ANQGSEA come from the germline V gene. The CDR3 has 10 amino acids. CDR3 sequence: CGTREYEQFF. The CDR3, as DNA: TGCGGAACGCGGGAGTATGAGCAGTTCTTC.

This clonotype was counted many times. The chain combines TRBV11-2 with TRBJ2-7; 12 positions agree with TRBD2. The CDR3 length is 17 residues. J gave up 5 bases and V 1 base, and 9 bases lay outside the gene matches. CDR1 and CDR2 (germline): SGHAT, FQNNGV. The CDR3, as DNA: TGTGCCAGCAGCTTAGGTTCCGGACTAGCGGGATTTCACGAGCAGTACTTC. It codes for CASSLGSGLAGFHEQYF.

This clonotype was picked up many times. V usage is TRBV18 and J usage is TRBJ1-1, with a weak D call TRBD1 (6 bases). V shed 2 bases and J shed 6 bases, with 13 bases lying between them. The CDR3 spans 14 residues. Germline V gene lookup returns CDR1 KGHSH and CDR2 LQKENI. The CDR3 nucleotides read TGTGCCAGCTCACCAGGGGCGGGGGGCTCTGAAGCTTTCTTT. Translation: CASSPGAGGSEAFF.

V usage is TRBV27 and J usage is TRBJ2-3, with 11 bases fitting TRBD1. CDR3 size: 14 residues. With 8 bases clipped from V and 5 bases from J, the junction kept 6 bases outside the gene matches. Per germline, CDR1 MNHEY and CDR2 SMNVEV (reference sequence). The CDR3 reads CASEDRGQKDTQYF. In nucleotides, the CDR3 is TGTGCCAGCGAGGACAGGGGGCAAAAAGATACGCAGTATTTT.

At least ten counts were recorded for this clonotype. The chain uses TRBV20-1 and TRBJ1-4; D is possibly TRBD1 (5 bases). The CDR3 spans 13 residues. V was trimmed by 0 bases and J by 7 bases, leaving 9 bases between them. Germline CDR1 and CDR2: DFQATT and SNEGSKA (reference sequence). The CDR3 DNA reads TGCAGTGCTAGAGAGAGGGGTAGTGAAAAACTGTTTTTT. Translation gives CSARERGSEKLFF.

This clonotype was found many times. The V call is TRBV5-6, the J call TRBJ1-1; 11 bases fit TRBD1. The germline CDR1 and CDR2 sequences are SGHDT and YYEEEE. The V gene end was trimmed by 6 bases and the J gene end by 4 bases; junction bases not matched to a gene: 8. CDR3 length: 15 amino acids. The CDR3 DNA reads TGTGCCAGCACACATACCGGGACAGGGGGCACTGAAGCTTTCTTT. Protein product: CASTHTGTGGTEAFF.

This clonotype has ten or more counts. The chain links TRBV20-1 to TRBJ1-1, with 7 bases aligning to TRBD1. CDR3 length: 11 amino acids. Germline loops: CDR1 DFQATT, CDR2 SNEGSKA (reference sequence). J gave up 4 bases and V 7 bases, and 3 bases lay outside the gene matches. The CDR3: CSEHRGTEAFF. The CDR3 coding sequence is TGCAGTGAACACAGGGGCACTGAAGCTTTCTTT.

The gene calls are TRBV30 and TRBJ2-1; D may be TRBD1 (6 bases). This CDR3 is built from 12 residues. The V end lost 2 bases, the J end lost 9 bases, and 11 bases lay between the germline ends. Germline CDR1 reads GTSNPN; CDR2 reads SVGIG (reference sequence). CDR3 sequence reads: CAWSPLGGEQFF. The CDR3, as DNA: TGTGCCTGGAGTCCACTAGGGGGTGAGCAGTTCTTC.

This clonotype was recorded at least ten times. V and J are TRBV5-1 and TRBJ2-5, with D possibly TRBD1 on 6 matching bases. CDR3 size: 14 residues. CDR1 is SGHRS, CDR2 YFSETQ, per germline. V shed 0 bases and J shed 5 bases, with 11 bases lying between them. The CDR3 DNA is TGCGCCAGCAGCTTGGGAGGGGGAGACGAGACCCAGTACTTC. Its protein product is CASSLGGGDETQYF. The entire variable domain, with the rest obtained from reference TRBV5-1 and TRBJ2-5, is as follows: KAGVTQTPRYLIKTRGQQVTLSCSPISGHRSVSWYQQTPGQGLQFLFEYFSETQRNKGNFPGRFSGRQFSNSRSEMNVSTLELGDSALYLCASSLGGGDETQYFGPGTRLLVL.

This clonotype was detected many times. The chain is built from TRBV3-1 and TRBJ2-5; 15 bases agree with TRBD2. The CDR3 contains 18 residues. Germline CDR1 and CDR2: LGHDT and YNNKEL (reference sequence). V shed 4 bases and J 0 bases; nucleotides not matched to a gene: 6. In DNA, the CDR3 is TGTGCCAGCAGCCGCGGGACTAGCGGGAGGCGTCACCAAGAGACCCAGTACTTC. It translates to CASSRGTSGRRHQETQYF.

This clonotype was detected many times. The chain joins TRBV24-1 to TRBJ2-1, with D perhaps TRBD1 (5 bases). Trimming stripped 0 bases from V and 4 bases from J, with 12 bases between. The germline CDR1 and CDR2 sequences are KGHDR and SFDVKD. CDR3 length equals 16 residues. The CDR3 nucleotides are TGTGCCACCAGTGATTTGAAAGGGGCGGTTTACAATGAGCAGTTCTTC. Protein sequence: CATSDLKGAVYNEQFF.

In its sample, this clonotype was seen many times. V usage is TRBV20-1 and J usage is TRBJ1-2; maybe TRBD1 (5 bases). The CDR3 contains 13 residues. Germline-derived CDR1 and CDR2 are DFQATT and SNEGSKA (reference sequence). Trimming removed 3 bases from V and 4 bases from J, with 12 bases in between. The CDR3 protein is CSARTVVSYGYTF. The DNA of the CDR3 is TGCAGTGCTAGGACAGTAGTAAGCTATGGCTACACCTTC.

There are a few counts of this clonotype. The CDR3 loop reads CSVDGTDQGNEQFF. The CDR3 DNA reads as TGCAGCGTGGACGGGACAGATCAAGGGAATGAGCAGTTCTTC. V and J are TRBV29-1 and TRBJ2-1, with 7 positions matching TRBD1. Per the germline V gene, CDR1 is SQVTM and CDR2 is ANQGSEA. With V trimmed by 6 bases and J by 7 bases, 12 bases remained unmatched. The CDR3 length is 14 residues.

The gene calls are TRBV12-3 or TRBV12-4 and TRBJ1-4; 8 nucleotides align to TRBD1. Trimming at V came to 6 bases and at J to 8 bases, leaving 8 bases not matched to a gene. The CDR3 totals 14 residues. The CDR3 DNA follows: TGTGCCAGCAGCCCAGGACAGGGAAAGGAAAAACTGTTTTTT. As protein: CASSPGQGKEKLFF.

This clonotype was picked up many times. The chain joins TRBV6-5 to TRBJ2-3, with 7 positions matching TRBD1. The CDR3 has 16 residues. In germline, CDR1 is MNHEY, CDR2 SVGAGI. V shed 5 bases and J 0 bases; nucleotides not matched to a gene: 8. The CDR3: CASSRPGTASTDTQYF. The CDR3 DNA is TGTGCCAGCAGTCGTCCGGGGACAGCTAGCACAGATACGCAGTATTTT.

Many counts were recorded for this clonotype. CDR3 in DNA: TGTGCCAGCAGGCCCCGGGAGTCAAGGGAGCTGTTTTTT. This gives the protein CASRPRESRELFF. The chain is built from TRBV12-3 or TRBV12-4 and TRBJ2-2, with D perhaps TRBD2 (6 bases). This CDR3 has 13 residues. The germline V and J ends were trimmed by 6 bases and 9 bases, with 14 bases remaining between them.

This clonotype occurred many times. The rearrangement joins TRBV6-5 to TRBJ2-1; the D gene is possibly TRBD1 (5 bases). Germline-derived CDR1 and CDR2 are MNHEY and SVGAGI. The CDR3 length is 13 residues. V dropped 3 bases and J dropped 5 bases, with 8 bases sitting between them. The CDR3 region has the DNA TGTGCCAGCAGTTATAAAGGGGACAATGAGCAGTTCTTC. Protein sequence: CASSYKGDNEQFF.